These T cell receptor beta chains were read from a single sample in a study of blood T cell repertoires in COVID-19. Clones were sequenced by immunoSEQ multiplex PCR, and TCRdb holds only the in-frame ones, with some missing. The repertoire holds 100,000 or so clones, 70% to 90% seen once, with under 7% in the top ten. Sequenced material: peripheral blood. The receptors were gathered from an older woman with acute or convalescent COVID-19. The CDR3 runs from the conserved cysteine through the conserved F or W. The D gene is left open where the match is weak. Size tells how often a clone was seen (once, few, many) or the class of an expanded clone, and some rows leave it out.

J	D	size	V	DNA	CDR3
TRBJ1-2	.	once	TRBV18	TGTGCCAGCTCACCTGATCAGGTTTCCTATGGCTACACCTTC	CASSPDQVSYGYTF
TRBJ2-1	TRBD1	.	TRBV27	TGTGCCAGCAGTGCCGGGACAGCTACCTACAATGAGCAGTTCTTC	CASSAGTATYNEQFF
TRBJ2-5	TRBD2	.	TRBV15	TGTGCCACCAGCAGAGAAAAAGGACTAGCGGGAATCCGGGAGACCCAGTACTTC	CATSREKGLAGIRETQYF
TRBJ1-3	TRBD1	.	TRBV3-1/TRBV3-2	TGTGCCAGCAGCTCAACACCCGGGACAGCGTTAGGAAACACCATATATTTT	CASSSTPGTALGNTIYF
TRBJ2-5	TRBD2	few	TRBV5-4	TGTGCCAGCAGCGTGAGAACTAGCGGGTACGAGACCCAGTACTTC	CASSVRTSGYETQYF
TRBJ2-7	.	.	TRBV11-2	TGTGCCAGCAGCTTAGGACCAGGCGAGCAGTACTTC	CASSLGPGEQYF
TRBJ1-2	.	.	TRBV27	TGTGCCAGCAGCGATCAAGGGAGGCCTCGGTATGGCTACACCTTC	CASSDQGRPRYGYTF
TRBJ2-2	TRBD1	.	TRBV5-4	TGTGCCAGCAGGGCCGGGACAGGGGTTACCGGGGAGCTGTTTTTT	CASRAGTGVTGELFF
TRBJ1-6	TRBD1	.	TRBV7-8	TGTGCCAGCAGCTTATCCCCTCGACAGGGGATTTCACCCCTCCACTTT	CASSLSPRQGISPLHF
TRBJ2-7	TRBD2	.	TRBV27	TGTGCCAGCAGTTTAGAGGGAGGGTACGAGCAGTACTTC	CASSLEGGYEQYF
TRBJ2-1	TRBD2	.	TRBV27	TGTGCCAGCAGTTTAGCGGGGGGTTACAATGAGCAGTTCTTC	CASSLAGGYNEQFF
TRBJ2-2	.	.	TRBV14	TGTGCCAGCAGCCAAGATTATAGGGGCCTCAGAACCGGGGAGCTGTTTTTT	CASSQDYRGLRTGELFF
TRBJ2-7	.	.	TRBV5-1	TGCGCCAGCAGAAACATACCCTACGAGCAGTACTTC	CASRNIPYEQYF
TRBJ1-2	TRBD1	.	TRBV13	TGTGCCAGCAGTTCTCGTCAGACAGGGGAGGACTGGGGCTATGGCTACACCTTC	CASSSRQTGEDWGYGYTF
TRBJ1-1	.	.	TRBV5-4	TGTGCCAGCAGCTTGGGAGGGGGACCTATGAACACTGAAGCTTTCTTT	CASSLGGGPMNTEAFF
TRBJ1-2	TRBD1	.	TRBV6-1	TGTGCCAGCAGTGAATCCCGGGACAGCGTCCCTCGCCTCTATGGCTACACCTTC	CASSESRDSVPRLYGYTF
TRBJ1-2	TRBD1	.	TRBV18	TGTGCCAGCTCACTCCTCTTCCTTTCCGGGACAGACTATGGCTACACCTTC	CASSLLFLSGTDYGYTF
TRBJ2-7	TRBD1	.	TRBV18	TGTGCCAGCTCAACACAGGGGTCAAGCTACGAGCAGTACTTC	CASSTQGSSYEQYF
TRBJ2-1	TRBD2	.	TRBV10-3	TGTGCCATCAGTGAGACTAGCGGCCATAATGAGCAGTTCTTC	CAISETSGHNEQFF
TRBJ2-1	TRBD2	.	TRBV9	TGTGCCAGCGGTAGCGGGAGCACTTGGAATGAGCAGTTCTTC	CASGSGSTWNEQFF
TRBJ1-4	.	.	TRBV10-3	TGTGCCATCAGTGTTAACCCAACAGGGATGGACGAAAAACTGTTTTTT	CAISVNPTGMDEKLFF
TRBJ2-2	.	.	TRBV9	TGTGCCAGCAGCCCCCACGGAGGGGCCGGGGAGCTGTTTTTT	CASSPHGGAGELFF
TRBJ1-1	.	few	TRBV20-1	TGCAGTGCTAGTGAGGATGGAGCGAACACTGAAGCTTTCTTT	CSASEDGANTEAFF
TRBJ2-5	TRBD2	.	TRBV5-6	TGTGCCAGCAGCTTGATAGGCGGGACTAAAGAGACCCAGTACTTC	CASSLIGGTKETQYF
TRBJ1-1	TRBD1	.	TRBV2	TGTGCCAGCAGGCGCAGGGGGCTTAACACTGAAGCTTTCTTT	CASRRRGLNTEAFF
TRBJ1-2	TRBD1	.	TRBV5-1	TGCGCCAGCAGCTTGGATGGGACAGCGGGCGGCTACACCTTC	CASSLDGTAGGYTF
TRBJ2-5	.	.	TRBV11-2	TGTGCCAGCAGCCAGGGTGCATTAAACCAAGAGACCCAGTACTTC	CASSQGALNQETQYF
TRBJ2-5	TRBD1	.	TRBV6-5	TGTGCCAGCACCTCCGGGACAGGAATACAAGAGACCCAGTACTTC	CASTSGTGIQETQYF
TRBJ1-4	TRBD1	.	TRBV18	TGTGCCAGCTCACCCAGACAGGGTGATGAAAAACTGTTTTTT	CASSPRQGDEKLFF
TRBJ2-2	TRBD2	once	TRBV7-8	TGTGCCAGCAGCTGGAGGACTAGCGGGATAGGCACCGGGGAGCTGTTTTTT	CASSWRTSGIGTGELFF
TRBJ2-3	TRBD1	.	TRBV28	TGTGCCAGCAGTCCTTACACAACCGGACAGGGCCCAAGAGGCACAGATACGCAGTATTTT	CASSPYTTGQGPRGTDTQYF
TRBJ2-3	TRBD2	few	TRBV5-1	TGCGCCAGCAGCTCCCCTGGACTAGCGGGAACAGATACGCAGTATTTT	CASSSPGLAGTDTQYF
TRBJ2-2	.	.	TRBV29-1	TGCAGCGCCGACTATGCGAACACCGGGGAGCTGTTTTTT	CSADYANTGELFF
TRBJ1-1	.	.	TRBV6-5	TGTGCCAGCAGTTACGGGGGCGTAGGCACTGAAGCTTTCTTT	CASSYGGVGTEAFF
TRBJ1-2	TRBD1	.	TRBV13	TGTGCCAGCAGCTTAGGAAGGGGGCCCTTTAGTAACTATGGCTACACCTTC	CASSLGRGPFSNYGYTF
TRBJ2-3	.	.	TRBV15	TGTGCCACCAGCAGAGAAGGGCTAGCCACAGATACGCAGTATTTT	CATSREGLATDTQYF
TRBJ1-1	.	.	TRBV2	TGTGCCAGCAGTGACGGGTGGGGGACAATGGAAGCTTTCTTT	CASSDGWGTMEAFF
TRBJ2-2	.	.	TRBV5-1	TGCGCCAGCAGCCCAGCGACGGGCCCGAGCGGAACCGGGGAGCTGTTTTTT	CASSPATGPSGTGELFF
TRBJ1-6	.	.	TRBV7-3	TGTGCCAGCAGCCTCAGTCATAATTCACCCCTCCACTTT	CASSLSHNSPLHF
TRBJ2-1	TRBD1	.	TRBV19	TGTGCCAGTAGGCTACAGGGGTATGAGCAGTTCTTC	CASRLQGYEQFF
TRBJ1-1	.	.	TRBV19	TGTGCCAGTAGTATAGATGCGGGCCGCCTTATGAACACTGAAGCTTTCTTT	CASSIDAGRLMNTEAFF
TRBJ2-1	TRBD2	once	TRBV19	TGTGCCAGTAGTATACTAGCGGGACTGCCAAATGAGCAGTTCTTC	CASSILAGLPNEQFF
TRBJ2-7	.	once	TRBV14	TGTGCCAGCAGCCAAGGGACTACGTTAGGGGAGCAGTACTTC	CASSQGTTLGEQYF
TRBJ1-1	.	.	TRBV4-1	TGCGCCAGCAGCCAAGATGAGAGCTTTAACACTGAAGCTTTCTTT	CASSQDESFNTEAFF
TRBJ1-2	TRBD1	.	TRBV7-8	TGTGCCAGCAGCCTTCGACTGACAGGGGGTGCCGAGGACTATGGCTACACCTTC	CASSLRLTGGAEDYGYTF
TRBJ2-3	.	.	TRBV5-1	TGCGCCAGCAGCTTGGGAGTTAGCACAGATACGCAGTATTTT	CASSLGVSTDTQYF
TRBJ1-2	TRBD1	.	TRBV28	TGTGCCAGCAGATACCGGGACAGGTTTAACTATGGCTACACCTTC	CASRYRDRFNYGYTF
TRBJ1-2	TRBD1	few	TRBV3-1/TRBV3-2	TGTGCCAGCAGCCGCGGGACAGGGGGCCGCTCTTATGGCTACACCTTC	CASSRGTGGRSYGYTF
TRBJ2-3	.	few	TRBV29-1	TGCAGCGTTGAGACGGGTGCGGATACGCAGTATTTT	CSVETGADTQYF
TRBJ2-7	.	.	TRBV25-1	TGTGCCAGCAGTGTACGGGACATTACTGCCGAGCAGTACTTC	CASSVRDITAEQYF
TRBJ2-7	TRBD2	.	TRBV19	TGTGCCAGTAGTAGTGGCGGACTAGCGGGATCCTACGAGCAGTACTTC	CASSSGGLAGSYEQYF
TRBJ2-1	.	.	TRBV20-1	TGCAGTGCTAGCCCCGGGAGTTGGCCGTTCTTC	CSASPGSWPFF
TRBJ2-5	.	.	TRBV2	TGTGCCAGCAGTTCGTTCGGACTACCCCAAGAGACCCAGTACTTC	CASSSFGLPQETQYF
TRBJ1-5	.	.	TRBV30	TGTGCCTGGAGCCTCCCCCTTGGGGCACAAGGGCCCCAGCATTTT	CAWSLPLGAQGPQHF